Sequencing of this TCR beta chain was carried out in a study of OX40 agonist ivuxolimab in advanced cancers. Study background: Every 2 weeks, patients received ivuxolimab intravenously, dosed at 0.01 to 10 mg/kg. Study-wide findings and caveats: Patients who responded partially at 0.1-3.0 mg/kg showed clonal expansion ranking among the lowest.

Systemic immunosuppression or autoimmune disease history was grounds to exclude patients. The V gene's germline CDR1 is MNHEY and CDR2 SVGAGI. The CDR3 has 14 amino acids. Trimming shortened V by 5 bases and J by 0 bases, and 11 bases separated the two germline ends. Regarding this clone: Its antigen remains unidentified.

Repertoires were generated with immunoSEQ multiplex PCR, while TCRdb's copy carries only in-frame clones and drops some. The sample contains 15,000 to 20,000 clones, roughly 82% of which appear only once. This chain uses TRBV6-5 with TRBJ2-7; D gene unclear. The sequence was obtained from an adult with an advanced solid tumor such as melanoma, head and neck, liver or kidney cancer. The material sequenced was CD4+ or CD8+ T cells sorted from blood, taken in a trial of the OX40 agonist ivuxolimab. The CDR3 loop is CASSGRYGSYEQYF. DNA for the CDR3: TGTGCCAGCAGTGGACGTTACGGCTCCTACGAGCAGTACTTC.